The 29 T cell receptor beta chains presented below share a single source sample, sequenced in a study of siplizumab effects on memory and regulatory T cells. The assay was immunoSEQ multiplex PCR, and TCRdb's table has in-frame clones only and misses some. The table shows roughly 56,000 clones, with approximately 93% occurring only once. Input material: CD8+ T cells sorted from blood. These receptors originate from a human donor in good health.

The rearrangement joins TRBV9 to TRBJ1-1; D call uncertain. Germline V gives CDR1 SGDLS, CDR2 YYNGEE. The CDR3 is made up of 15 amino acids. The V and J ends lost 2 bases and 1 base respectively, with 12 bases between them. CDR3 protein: CASSVEPGSNTEAFF. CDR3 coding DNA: TGTGCCAGCAGCGTCGAACCGGGGTCGAACACTGAAGCTTTCTTT. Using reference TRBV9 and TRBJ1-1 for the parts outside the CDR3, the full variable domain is DSGVTQTPKHLITATGQRVTLRCSPRSGDLSVYWYQQSLDQGLQFLIQYYNGEERAKGNILERFSAQQFPDLHSELNLSSLELGDSALYFCASSVEPGSNTEAFFGQGTRLTVV.

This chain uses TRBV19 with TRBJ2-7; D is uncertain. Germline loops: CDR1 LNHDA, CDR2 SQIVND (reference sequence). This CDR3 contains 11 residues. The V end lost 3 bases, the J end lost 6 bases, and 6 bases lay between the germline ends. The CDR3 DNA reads TGTGCCAGTAGTATTCTGGGCGAGCAGTACTTC. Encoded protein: CASSILGEQYF.

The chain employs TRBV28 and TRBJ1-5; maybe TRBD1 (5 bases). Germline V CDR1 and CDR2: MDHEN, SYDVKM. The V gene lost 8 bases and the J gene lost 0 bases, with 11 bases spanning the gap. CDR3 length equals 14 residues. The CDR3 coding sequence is TGTGCCAGCGGTCGACAGAGTAGCAATCAGCCCCAGCATTTT. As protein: CASGRQSSNQPQHF.

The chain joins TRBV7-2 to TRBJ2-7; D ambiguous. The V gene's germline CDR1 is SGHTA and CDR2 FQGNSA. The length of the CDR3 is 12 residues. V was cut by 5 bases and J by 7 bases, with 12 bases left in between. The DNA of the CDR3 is TGTGCCAGCAGCACCAGACTGGGGGAGCAGTACTTC. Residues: CASSTRLGEQYF. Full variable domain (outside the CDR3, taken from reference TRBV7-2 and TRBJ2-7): GAGVSQSPSNKVTEKGKDVELRCDPISGHTALYWYRQSLGQGLEFLIYFQGNSAPDKSGLPSDRFSAERTGGSVSTLTIQRTQQEDSAVYLCASSTRLGEQYFGPGTRLTVT.

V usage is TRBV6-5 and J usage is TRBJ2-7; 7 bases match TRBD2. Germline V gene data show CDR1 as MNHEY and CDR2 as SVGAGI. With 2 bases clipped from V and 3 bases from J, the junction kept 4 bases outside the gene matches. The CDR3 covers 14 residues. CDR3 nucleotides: TGTGCCAGCAGTTACAGCGCGGGAGACTACGAGCAGTACTTC. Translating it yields CASSYSAGDYEQYF.

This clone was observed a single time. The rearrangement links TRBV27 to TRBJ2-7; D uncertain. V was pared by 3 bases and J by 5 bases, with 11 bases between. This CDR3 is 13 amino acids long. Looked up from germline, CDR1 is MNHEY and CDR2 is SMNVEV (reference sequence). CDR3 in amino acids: CASSFSGFHEQYF. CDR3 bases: TGTGCCAGCAGTTTTTCCGGGTTCCACGAGCAGTACTTC.

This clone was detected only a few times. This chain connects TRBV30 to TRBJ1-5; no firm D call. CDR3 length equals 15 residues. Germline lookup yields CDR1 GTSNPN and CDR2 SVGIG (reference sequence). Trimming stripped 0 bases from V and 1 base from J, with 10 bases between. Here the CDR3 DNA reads TGTGCCTGGAGTGTAGGAGCGTCCAGCAATCAGCCCCAGCATTTT. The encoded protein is CAWSVGASSNQPQHF.

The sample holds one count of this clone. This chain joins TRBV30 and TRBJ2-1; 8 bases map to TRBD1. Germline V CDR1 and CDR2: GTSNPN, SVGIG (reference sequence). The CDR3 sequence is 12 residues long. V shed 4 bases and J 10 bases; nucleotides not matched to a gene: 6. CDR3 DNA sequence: TGTGCCTGGATATCAGGGGGCAAGGAGCAGTTCTTC. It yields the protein CAWISGGKEQFF.

The CDR3 region is CATSGLLAGQSSYEQYF. CDR3 in DNA: TGTGCCACCAGCGGCCTCTTAGCGGGACAAAGCTCCTACGAGCAGTACTTC. The rearrangement links TRBV15 to TRBJ2-7; TRBD2 matches 8 bases. The J segment lost 0 bases and the V segment lost 5 bases, leaving 12 bases of the junction unmatched. CDR3 length: 17 residues. From germline, CDR1 is LNHNV and CDR2 YYDKDF (reference sequence).

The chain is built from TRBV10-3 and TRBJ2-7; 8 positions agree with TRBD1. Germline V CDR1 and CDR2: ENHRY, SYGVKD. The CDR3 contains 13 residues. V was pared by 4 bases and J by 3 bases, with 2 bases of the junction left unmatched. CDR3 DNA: TGTGCCATCAGTGTAGGACAGGGCTACGAGCAGTACTTC. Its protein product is CAISVGQGYEQYF.

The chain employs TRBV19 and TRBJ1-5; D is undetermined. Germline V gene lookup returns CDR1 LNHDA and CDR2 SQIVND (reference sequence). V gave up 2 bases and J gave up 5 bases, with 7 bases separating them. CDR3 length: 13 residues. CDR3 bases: TGTGCCAGTAGTATATTATCTCATCAGCCCCAGCATTTT. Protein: CASSILSHQPQHF.

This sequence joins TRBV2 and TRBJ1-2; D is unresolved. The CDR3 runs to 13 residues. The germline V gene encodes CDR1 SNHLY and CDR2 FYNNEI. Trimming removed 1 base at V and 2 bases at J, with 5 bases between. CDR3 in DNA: TGTGCCAGCAGTGAAGGTCTAAACTATGGCTACACCTTC. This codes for CASSEGLNYGYTF.

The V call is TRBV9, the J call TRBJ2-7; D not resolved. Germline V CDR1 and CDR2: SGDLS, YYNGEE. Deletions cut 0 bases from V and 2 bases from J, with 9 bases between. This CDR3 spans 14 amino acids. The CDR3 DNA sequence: TGTGCCAGCAGCGTAGGCGGCGGAACCTACGAGCAGTACTTC. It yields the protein CASSVGGGTYEQYF. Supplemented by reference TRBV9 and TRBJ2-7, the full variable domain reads DSGVTQTPKHLITATGQRVTLRCSPRSGDLSVYWYQQSLDQGLQFLIQYYNGEERAKGNILERFSAQQFPDLHSELNLSSLELGDSALYFCASSVGGGTYEQYFGPGTRLTVT.

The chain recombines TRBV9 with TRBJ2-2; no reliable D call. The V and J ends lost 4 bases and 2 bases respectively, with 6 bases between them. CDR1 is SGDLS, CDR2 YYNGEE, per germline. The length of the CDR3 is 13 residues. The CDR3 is CASSPPNTGELFF. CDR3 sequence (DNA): TGTGCCAGCAGCCCCCCAAACACCGGGGAGCTGTTTTTT.

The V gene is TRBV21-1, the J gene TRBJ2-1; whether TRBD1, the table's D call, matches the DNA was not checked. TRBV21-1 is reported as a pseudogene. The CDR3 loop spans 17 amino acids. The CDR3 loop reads CASSKRIPHRVNDEQFF. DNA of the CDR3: TGTGCCAGCAGCAAAAGGATTCCCCACAGGGTCAACGATGAGCAGTTCTTC.

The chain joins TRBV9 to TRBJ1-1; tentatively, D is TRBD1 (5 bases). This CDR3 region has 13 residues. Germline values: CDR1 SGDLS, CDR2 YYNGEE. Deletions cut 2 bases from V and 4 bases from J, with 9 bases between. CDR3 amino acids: CASSVSQGTEAFF. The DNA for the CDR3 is TGTGCCAGCAGCGTTAGCCAGGGCACTGAAGCTTTCTTT.

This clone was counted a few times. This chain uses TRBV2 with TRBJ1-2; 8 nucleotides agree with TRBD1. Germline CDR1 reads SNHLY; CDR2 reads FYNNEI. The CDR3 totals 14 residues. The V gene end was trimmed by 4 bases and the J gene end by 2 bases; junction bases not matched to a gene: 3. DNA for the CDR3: TGTGCCAGCAGTGCTGGACAGGGCAACTATGGCTACACCTTC. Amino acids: CASSAGQGNYGYTF.

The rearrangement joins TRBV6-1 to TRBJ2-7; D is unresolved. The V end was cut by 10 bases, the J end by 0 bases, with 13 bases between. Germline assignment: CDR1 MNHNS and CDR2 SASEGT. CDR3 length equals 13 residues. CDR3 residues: CATRGLASYEQYF. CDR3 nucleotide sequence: TGTGCCACGCGAGGTTTGGCCTCCTACGAGCAGTACTTC.

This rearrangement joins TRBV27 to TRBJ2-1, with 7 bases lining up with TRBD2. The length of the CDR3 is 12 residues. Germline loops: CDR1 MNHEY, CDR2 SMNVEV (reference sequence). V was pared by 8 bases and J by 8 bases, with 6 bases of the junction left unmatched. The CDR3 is CASGPSGHEQFF. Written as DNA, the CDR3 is TGTGCCAGCGGACCTAGCGGCCATGAGCAGTTCTTC.

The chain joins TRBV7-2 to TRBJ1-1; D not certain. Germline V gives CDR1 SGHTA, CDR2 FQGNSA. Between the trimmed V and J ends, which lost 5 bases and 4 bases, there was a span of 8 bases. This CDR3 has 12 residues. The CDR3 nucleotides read TGTGCCAGCAGCCTGATTGGCACTGAAGCTTTCTTT. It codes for CASSLIGTEAFF.

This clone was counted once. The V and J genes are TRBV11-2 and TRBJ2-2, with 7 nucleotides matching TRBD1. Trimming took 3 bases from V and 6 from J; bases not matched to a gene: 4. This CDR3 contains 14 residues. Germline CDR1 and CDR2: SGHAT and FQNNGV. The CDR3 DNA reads TGTGCCAGCAGCTTGGCTAGGGGGCCCGGGGAGCTGTTTTTT. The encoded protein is CASSLARGPGELFF.

DNA for the CDR3: TGTGCCAGCAGCTTAGGTGGGAGGGCCGTCGATGAGCAGTTCTTC. Encoded protein: CASSLGGRAVDEQFF. The J gene is TRBJ2-1, the V gene TRBV11-2; TRBD2 aligns across 7 bases. The CDR3 sequence is 15 residues long. Germline V lookup: CDR1 SGHAT, CDR2 FQNNGV. J was trimmed by 8 bases and V by 1 base; bases with no gene match: 8.

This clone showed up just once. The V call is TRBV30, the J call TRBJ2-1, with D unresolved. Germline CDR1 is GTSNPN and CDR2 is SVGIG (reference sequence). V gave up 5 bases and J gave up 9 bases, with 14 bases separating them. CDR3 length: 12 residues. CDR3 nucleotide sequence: TGTGCCTGGCGAGCACTAATAGGTGAGCAGTTCTTC. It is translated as CAWRALIGEQFF.

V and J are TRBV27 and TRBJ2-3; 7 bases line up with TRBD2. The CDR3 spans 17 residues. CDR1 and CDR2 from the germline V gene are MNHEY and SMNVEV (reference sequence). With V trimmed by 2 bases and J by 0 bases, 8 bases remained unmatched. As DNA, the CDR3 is TGTGCCAGCAGTTTAGAGGCTAGCGGATTAAGCACAGATACGCAGTATTTT. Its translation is CASSLEASGLSTDTQYF.

The CDR3 loop reads CASRSDAGHEQYF. For the CDR3, the DNA is TGTGCCAGCAGGAGCGATGCGGGCCACGAGCAGTACTTC. V and J are TRBV6-1 and TRBJ2-7, with TRBD2 as a possible D gene (5 bases). Germline V CDR1 and CDR2: MNHNS, SASEGT. V lost 6 bases to trimming and J lost 5 bases, with 14 bases between them. The length of the CDR3 is 13 residues.

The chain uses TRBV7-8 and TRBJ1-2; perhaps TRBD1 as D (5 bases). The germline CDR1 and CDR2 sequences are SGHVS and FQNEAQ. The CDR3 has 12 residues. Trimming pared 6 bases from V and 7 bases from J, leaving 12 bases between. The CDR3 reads CASRSQGGGYTF. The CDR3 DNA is TGTGCCAGCAGGTCGCAGGGTGGTGGCTACACCTTC.

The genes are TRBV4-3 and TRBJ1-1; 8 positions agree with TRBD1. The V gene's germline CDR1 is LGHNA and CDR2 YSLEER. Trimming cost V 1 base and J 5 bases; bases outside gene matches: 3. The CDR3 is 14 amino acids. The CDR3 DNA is TGCGCCAGCAGCCAAGGGACAGGGAGTACTGAAGCTTTCTTT. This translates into CASSQGTGSTEAFF.

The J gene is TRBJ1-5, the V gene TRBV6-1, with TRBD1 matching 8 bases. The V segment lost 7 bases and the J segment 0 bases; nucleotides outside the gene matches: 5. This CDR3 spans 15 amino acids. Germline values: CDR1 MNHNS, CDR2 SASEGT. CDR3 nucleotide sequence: TGTGCCAGCATACCGACAGGGGATAGCAATCAGCCCCAGCATTTT. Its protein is CASIPTGDSNQPQHF.

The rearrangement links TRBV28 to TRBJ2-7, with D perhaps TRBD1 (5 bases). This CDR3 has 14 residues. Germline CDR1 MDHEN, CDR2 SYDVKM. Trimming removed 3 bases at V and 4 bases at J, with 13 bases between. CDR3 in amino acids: CASSLTVTEYEQYF. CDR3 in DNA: TGTGCCAGCAGTTTGACAGTCACTGAGTACGAGCAGTACTTC.